Reported below is one T cell receptor beta chain. Its specificity is not known. Sequencing used immunoSEQ multiplex PCR; TCRdb keeps in-frame clones, though not all of them. The sample consists of about 100,000 clones, around 88% of them appearing once. Healthy donors had no documented immune events, such as infections, while sampled. The data stem from a study of identifying expanded T cells in peripheral blood. Study-wide results and limits: Clone count variance between roughly 2-week samples rose with total template count.

The germline CDR1 and CDR2 sequences are MGHRA and YSYEKL. J lost 1 base, V lost 1 base, and 10 bases had no gene match. The CDR3 covers 19 residues. This clonotype was sampled from a person aged 18 to 75 in good health. V is TRBV4-1 and J is TRBJ2-2; 9 bases are shared with TRBD1. The specimen sequenced was blood. The CDR3 nucleotides are TGCGCCAGCAGCCAAGTTCGGCTCACGGGACAGGGGAACACCGGGGAGCTGTTTTTT. Residues: CASSQVRLTGQGNTGELFF.